The 26 T cell receptor beta chains listed next were all sequenced from one sample in a study of OX40 agonist ivuxolimab in advanced cancers. The protocol was immunoSEQ multiplex PCR, while the TCRdb copy is restricted to in-frame clones and leaves out a portion. Of approximately 76,000 clones listed, 80% to 90% are singletons. The sample was CD4+ or CD8+ T cells sorted from blood, taken in a trial of the OX40 agonist ivuxolimab. All receptors derive from an adult with an advanced solid tumor such as melanoma, head and neck, liver or kidney cancer.

The V gene is TRBV18, the J gene TRBJ1-2; D is uncertain. CDR3 length: 13 residues. Germline CDR1 and CDR2: KGHSH and LQKENI. V lost 3 bases and J 4 bases, leaving 9 bases between the germline ends. As DNA, the CDR3 is TGTGCCAGCTCACCCGACGGCCTCTATGGCTACACCTTC. Translating it yields CASSPDGLYGYTF. Looking up the rest from reference TRBV18 and TRBJ1-2 gives the full variable domain: NAGVMQNPRHLVRRRGQEARLRCSPMKGHSHVYWYRQLPEEGLKFMVYLQKENIIDESGMPKERFSAEFPKEGPSILRIQQVVRGDSAAYFCASSPDGLYGYTFGSGTRLTVV.

This rearrangement joins TRBV2 to TRBJ2-7; 15 bases agree with TRBD2. The germline gives CDR1 SNHLY, CDR2 FYNNEI. This CDR3 spans 16 amino acids. Trimming cost V 8 bases and J 2 bases; bases outside gene matches: 7. DNA of the CDR3: TGTGCCAGCGGACTAGCGGGAGGGGGGGTGCCCTACGAGCAGTACTTC. Translated, it gives CASGLAGGGVPYEQYF.

The rearrangement uses TRBV5-1 and TRBJ1-5, with TRBD1 as a possible D gene (5 bases). CDR1 and CDR2 from the germline V gene are SGHRS and YFSETQ. Trimming took 0 bases from V and 4 from J, leaving 8 bases between them. The CDR3 has 14 amino acids. The CDR3 protein is CASSLAGLNQPQHF. CDR3 DNA sequence: TGCGCCAGCAGCTTGGCAGGGTTAAATCAGCCCCAGCATTTT.

As DNA, the CDR3 is TGCGCCAGCAGCCAAGTGGGACTAGCGGGATTGGAGACCCAGTACTTC. Encoded protein: CASSQVGLAGLETQYF. This chain joins TRBV4-1 and TRBJ2-5, with TRBD2 matching over 13 bases. The CDR3 has 16 amino acids. Germline trimming cut 1 base from V and 5 bases from J; bases unmatched to any gene: 4. Per the germline V gene, CDR1 is MGHRA and CDR2 is YSYEKL.

The chain recombines TRBV7-9 with TRBJ2-7; D uncertain. Germline V lookup: CDR1 SEHNR, CDR2 FQNEAQ (reference sequence). The ends were cut back, 5 bases at V and 2 bases at J, with 13 bases in the middle. The CDR3 has 14 amino acids. CDR3 sequence: CASSRTLGPYEQYF. The CDR3 DNA reads as TGTGCCAGCAGCCGTACGCTCGGGCCCTACGAGCAGTACTTC.

The chain joins TRBV6-5 to TRBJ1-1; D is ambiguous. Germline V CDR1 and CDR2: MNHEY, SVGAGI. This CDR3 has 15 amino acids. With 9 bases removed from V and 0 bases from J, the gap between germline ends came to 17 bases. The CDR3 region has the DNA TGTGCCAGTTGGGAACAGTGGCTGATGAACACTGAAGCTTTCTTT. Protein sequence: CASWEQWLMNTEAFF.

This clone was seen only once. V and J are TRBV4-3 and TRBJ1-2; the match to TRBD1 covers 7 bases. V trimming: 1 base; J trimming: 3 bases; junction bases outside the gene matches: 5. Germline CDR1 and CDR2: LGHNA and YSLEER. CDR3 size: 15 residues. The CDR3 DNA reads as TGCGCCAGCAGCCAAGGCCCCGACAGGGACTATGGCTACACCTTC. Translation gives CASSQGPDRDYGYTF.

This clone showed up just once. The V and J genes are TRBV28 and TRBJ2-7, with D perhaps TRBD2 (6 bases). From germline, CDR1 is MDHEN and CDR2 SYDVKM. This CDR3 has 14 amino acids. V was clipped by 4 bases and J by 4 bases, with 14 bases between them. This CDR3 is CASSSPGRGYEQYF. CDR3 nucleotides: TGTGCCAGCAGTTCCCCCGGGCGGGGATACGAGCAGTACTTC.

The chain couples TRBV4-2 to TRBJ2-7, with TRBD1 matching 9 bases. Trimming took 6 bases from V and 3 from J; bases not matched to a gene: 12. The germline V gene encodes CDR1 LGHNA and CDR2 YNFKEQ. This CDR3 is 16 amino acids long. The CDR3 loop reads CASRKAGTGLFYEQYF. DNA for the CDR3: TGTGCCAGCAGAAAAGCGGGGACAGGGTTATTCTACGAGCAGTACTTC.

The V and J genes are TRBV5-8 and TRBJ2-1; 9 bases line up with TRBD2. CDR3 length: 15 amino acids. The trim removed 4 bases at V and 7 bases at J, leaving 9 bases unmatched. Germline loops: CDR1 SGHTS, CDR2 YDEGEE. The CDR3 loop is CASSRVSLAGNEQFF. Written as DNA, the CDR3 is TGTGCCAGCAGCCGCGTCTCCCTAGCGGGGAATGAGCAGTTCTTC.

This clone has a single count. The chain recombines TRBV11-2 with TRBJ1-2; D is ambiguous. Trimming stripped 1 base from V and 4 bases from J, with 13 bases between. CDR1 and CDR2 from the germline V gene are SGHAT and FQNNGV. CDR3 length: 15 amino acids. The CDR3: CASSLVGSGGYGYTF. The CDR3 DNA follows: TGTGCCAGCAGCTTAGTGGGTTCCGGCGGCTATGGCTACACCTTC.

The V call is TRBV5-1, the J call TRBJ2-7; a possible D gene is TRBD1 (5 bases). The germline V and J ends were trimmed by 7 bases and 2 bases, with 10 bases remaining between them. The CDR3 contains 12 residues. Germline values: CDR1 SGHRS, CDR2 YFSETQ. The CDR3 here is CASGQGAYEQYF. CDR3 nucleotide sequence: TGCGCCAGCGGTCAGGGTGCCTACGAGCAGTACTTC.

The chain is built from TRBV2 and TRBJ2-5; D remains unclear. V lost 2 bases to trimming and J lost 4 bases, with 11 bases between them. CDR1 is SNHLY and CDR2 is FYNNEI in the germline V gene. The CDR3 length is 14 residues. The CDR3 region is CASSEFRRTETQYF. The CDR3 bases are TGTGCCAGCAGTGAATTTCGCCGGACAGAGACCCAGTACTTC.

The chain couples TRBV6-5 to TRBJ2-7, with 8 bases matching TRBD1. V shed 8 bases and J 4 bases; nucleotides not matched to a gene: 13. Germline V gives CDR1 MNHEY, CDR2 SVGAGI. The CDR3 sequence is 15 residues long. The CDR3 reads CASAPGGTGEYEQYF. CDR3 DNA: TGTGCCAGCGCCCCAGGAGGGACAGGCGAATACGAGCAGTACTTC.

This chain links TRBV18 with TRBJ2-3; 10 bases agree with TRBD2. The germline V gene has CDR1 KGHSH and CDR2 LQKENI. Trimming at V came to 4 bases and at J to 0 bases, leaving 1 base not matched to a gene. This CDR3 contains 15 residues. The chain's CDR3 is CASSRTSGSTDTQYF. CDR3 coding DNA: TGTGCCAGCTCACGGACTAGCGGTAGCACAGATACGCAGTATTTT. Together with reference TRBV18 and TRBJ2-3, the CDR3 gives the full variable domain: NAGVMQNPRHLVRRRGQEARLRCSPMKGHSHVYWYRQLPEEGLKFMVYLQKENIIDESGMPKERFSAEFPKEGPSILRIQQVVRGDSAAYFCASSRTSGSTDTQYFGPGTRLTVL.

The rearrangement uses TRBV27 and TRBJ2-7, with D unresolved. V was clipped by 5 bases and J by 0 bases, with 14 bases between them. There are 15 residues in the CDR3. Germline V gene data show CDR1 as MNHEY and CDR2 as SMNVEV (reference sequence). This CDR3 reads CASSPRVLLSYEQYF. As DNA, the CDR3 is TGTGCCAGCAGTCCTAGGGTTTTACTCTCCTACGAGCAGTACTTC.

V and J are TRBV6-4 and TRBJ1-2; D unclear. Germline-derived CDR1 and CDR2 are MRHNA and SNTAGT. There are 14 residues in the CDR3. The ends were cut back, 6 bases at V and 2 bases at J, with 13 bases in the middle. CDR3 coding DNA: TGTGCCAGCAGACCAAGGGAGGGCAACTATGGCTACACCTTC. Encoded protein: CASRPREGNYGYTF.

The chain carries TRBV29-1 and TRBJ1-2; D unclear. V was cut by 7 bases and J by 0 bases, with 12 bases left in between. This CDR3 is built from 13 residues. The V gene's germline CDR1 is SQVTM and CDR2 ANQGSEA. The CDR3 here is CSATPPANYGYTF. CDR3 bases: TGCAGCGCCACTCCTCCAGCTAACTATGGCTACACCTTC.

V and J are TRBV27 and TRBJ2-3, with D hard to call. V was shortened by 1 base and J by 2 bases, with 4 bases between the two germline ends. The CDR3 sequence is 13 residues long. Germline CDR1 is MNHEY and CDR2 is SMNVEV (reference sequence). The CDR3: CASSLFITDTQYF. The CDR3 nucleotides are TGTGCCAGCAGTTTATTCATCACAGATACGCAGTATTTT.

The CDR3 here is CASSIWGGYGELFF. The CDR3 DNA follows: TGTGCCAGTAGTATATGGGGGGGATACGGGGAGCTGTTTTTT. This rearrangement joins TRBV19 to TRBJ2-2; 7 bases are a match to TRBD2. Germline CDR1 is LNHDA and CDR2 is SQIVND (reference sequence). The CDR3 runs 14 residues. The trim removed 2 bases at V and 7 bases at J, leaving 4 bases unmatched.

This clone was seen only a few times. The chain links TRBV11-2 to TRBJ2-7, with D tentatively TRBD2 (6 bases). This CDR3 region has 12 residues. Deletions cut 2 bases from V and 5 bases from J, with 7 bases between. Germline CDR1 SGHAT, CDR2 FQNNGV. CDR3 nucleotide sequence: TGTGCCAGCAGCTTAAGGGAGGACGAGCAGTACTTC. Encoded protein: CASSLREDEQYF.

The chain uses TRBV5-6 and TRBJ2-7; weak D call: TRBD2 (6 bases). CDR1 is SGHDT and CDR2 is YYEEEE in the germline V gene. With 0 bases removed from V and 2 bases from J, the gap between germline ends came to 15 bases. The CDR3 runs 16 residues. The CDR3: CASSLGRDVTPYEQYF. CDR3 DNA: TGTGCCAGCAGCTTGGGGAGGGACGTTACCCCCTACGAGCAGTACTTC.

The J gene is TRBJ2-7, the V gene TRBV15; TRBD2 might be the D (5 bases). Germline-derived CDR1 and CDR2 are LNHNV and YYDKDF (reference sequence). The V end was cut by 6 bases, the J end by 1 base, with 13 bases between. This CDR3 is built from 14 residues. The CDR3 spells CATRVSGESYEQYF. The CDR3 DNA reads as TGTGCCACCAGGGTCAGCGGAGAGTCCTACGAGCAGTACTTC.

The rearrangement uses TRBV4-1 and TRBJ2-1; D is perhaps TRBD2 (5 bases). This CDR3 spans 16 amino acids. V gave up 0 bases and J gave up 5 bases, with 14 bases separating them. The germline V gene encodes CDR1 MGHRA and CDR2 YSYEKL. CDR3 in DNA: TGCGCCAGCAGCCAAGAAGTGTGGGAGAGGAACAATGAGCAGTTCTTC. The encoded protein is CASSQEVWERNNEQFF.

This clone was detected only once. V is TRBV12-5 and J is TRBJ2-7; 13 bases align to TRBD2. This CDR3 has 16 amino acids. Trimming at V came to 0 bases and at J to 6 bases, leaving 5 bases not matched to a gene. Germline V gives CDR1 LGHNT, CDR2 FRNRAP. CDR3 coding DNA: TGTGCTAGTGGTTTGGTCCCGGGACTAGCGGGAATCGAGCAGTACTTC. Encoded protein: CASGLVPGLAGIEQYF. Together with reference TRBV12-5 and TRBJ2-7, the CDR3 gives the full variable domain: DARVTQTPRHKVTEMGQEVTMRCQPILGHNTVFWYRQTMMQGLELLAYFRNRAPLDDSGMPKDRFSAEMPDATLATLKIQPSEPRDSAVYFCASGLVPGLAGIEQYFGPGTRLTVT.

The J gene is TRBJ2-3, the V gene TRBV2; D is uncertain. Per germline, CDR1 SNHLY and CDR2 FYNNEI. The CDR3 runs 14 residues. V lost 5 bases, J lost 6 bases, and 15 bases lay in between. The CDR3 spells CASSPGPSVDTQYF. As DNA, the CDR3 is TGTGCCAGCAGTCCGGGTCCCTCAGTGGATACGCAGTATTTT.